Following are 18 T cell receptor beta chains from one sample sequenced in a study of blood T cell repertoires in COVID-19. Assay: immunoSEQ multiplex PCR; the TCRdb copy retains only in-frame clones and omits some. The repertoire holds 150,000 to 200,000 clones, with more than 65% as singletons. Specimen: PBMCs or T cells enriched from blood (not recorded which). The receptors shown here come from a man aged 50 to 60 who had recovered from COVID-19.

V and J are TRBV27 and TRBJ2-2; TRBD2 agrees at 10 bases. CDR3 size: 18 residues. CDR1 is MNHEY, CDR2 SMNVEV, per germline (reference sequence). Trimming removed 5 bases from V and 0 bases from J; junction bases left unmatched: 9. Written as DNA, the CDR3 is TGTGCCAGCAGTCTTAACCCTCTAGCGGGGGCGAACACCGGGGAGCTGTTTTTT. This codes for CASSLNPLAGANTGELFF.

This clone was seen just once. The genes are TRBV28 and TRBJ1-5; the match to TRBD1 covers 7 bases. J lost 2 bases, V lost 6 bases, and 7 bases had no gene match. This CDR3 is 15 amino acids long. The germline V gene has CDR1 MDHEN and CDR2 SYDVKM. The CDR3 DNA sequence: TGTGCCAGCAGGTGGCCAGGACAGGGCAATCAGCCCCAGCATTTT. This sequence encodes CASRWPGQGNQPQHF.

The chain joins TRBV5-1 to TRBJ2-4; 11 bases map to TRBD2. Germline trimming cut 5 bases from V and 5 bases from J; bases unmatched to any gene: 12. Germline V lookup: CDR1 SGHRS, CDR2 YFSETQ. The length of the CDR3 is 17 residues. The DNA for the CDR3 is TGCGCCAGCAGTTCCCTTCCACTGACTAGCGGGGAAAACATTCAGTACTTC. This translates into CASSSLPLTSGENIQYF. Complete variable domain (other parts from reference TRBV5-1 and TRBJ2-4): KAGVTQTPRYLIKTRGQQVTLSCSPISGHRSVSWYQQTPGQGLQFLFEYFSETQRNKGNFPGRFSGRQFSNSRSEMNVSTLELGDSALYLCASSSLPLTSGENIQYFGAGTRLSVL.

Written as DNA, the CDR3 is TGTGCCAGCAGCTTGGGCAGGGGCGACGGGAACACTGAAGCTTTCTTT. Translated, it gives CASSLGRGDGNTEAFF. V is TRBV7-8 and J is TRBJ1-1; tentatively, D is TRBD1 (6 bases). The V and J ends lost 3 bases and 1 base respectively, with 15 bases between them. The CDR3 is 16 amino acids. Germline loops: CDR1 SGHVS, CDR2 FQNEAQ.

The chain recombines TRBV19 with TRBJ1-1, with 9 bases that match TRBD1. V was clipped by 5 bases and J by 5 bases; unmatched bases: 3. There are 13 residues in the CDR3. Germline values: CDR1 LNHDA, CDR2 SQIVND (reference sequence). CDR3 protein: CASSGTGRTEAFF. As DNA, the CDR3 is TGTGCCAGTAGTGGGACAGGGAGGACTGAAGCTTTCTTT. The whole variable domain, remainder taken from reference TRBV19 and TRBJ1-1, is DGGITQSPKYLFRKEGQNVTLSCEQNLNHDAMYWYRQDPGQGLRLIYYSQIVNDFQKGDIAEGYSVSREKKESFPLTVTSAQKNPTAFYLCASSGTGRTEAFFGQGTRLTVV.

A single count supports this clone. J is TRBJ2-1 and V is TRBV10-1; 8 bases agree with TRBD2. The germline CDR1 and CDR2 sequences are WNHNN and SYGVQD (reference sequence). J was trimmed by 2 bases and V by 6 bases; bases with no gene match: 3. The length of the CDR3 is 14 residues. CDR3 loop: CASSLSGTYNEQFF. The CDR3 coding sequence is TGCGCCAGCAGCCTTAGCGGGACCTACAATGAGCAGTTCTTC.

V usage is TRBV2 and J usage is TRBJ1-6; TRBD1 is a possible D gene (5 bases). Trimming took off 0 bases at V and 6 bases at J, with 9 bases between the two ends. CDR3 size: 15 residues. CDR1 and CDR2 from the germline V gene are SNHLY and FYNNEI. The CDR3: CASSEARGINSPLHF. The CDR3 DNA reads TGTGCCAGCAGTGAAGCGCGGGGCATTAATTCACCCCTCCACTTT.

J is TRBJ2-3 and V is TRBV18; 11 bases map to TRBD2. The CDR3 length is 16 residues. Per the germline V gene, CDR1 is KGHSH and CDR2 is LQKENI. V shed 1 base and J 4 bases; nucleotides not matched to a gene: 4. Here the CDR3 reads CASSPLAGGPSDTQYF. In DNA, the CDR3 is TGTGCCAGCTCACCACTAGCGGGAGGGCCATCAGATACGCAGTATTTT.

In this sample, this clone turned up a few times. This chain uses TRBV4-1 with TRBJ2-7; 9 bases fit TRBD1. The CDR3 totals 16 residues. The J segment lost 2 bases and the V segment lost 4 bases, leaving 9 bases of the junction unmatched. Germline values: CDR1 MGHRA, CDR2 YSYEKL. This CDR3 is CASSPGPGTGPYEQYF. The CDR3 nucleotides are TGCGCCAGCAGCCCAGGCCCAGGGACAGGGCCCTACGAGCAGTACTTC.

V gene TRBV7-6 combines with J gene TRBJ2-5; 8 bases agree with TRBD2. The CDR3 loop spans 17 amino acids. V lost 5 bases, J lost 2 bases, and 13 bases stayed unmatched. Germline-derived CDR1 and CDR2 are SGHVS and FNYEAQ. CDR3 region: CASSPGTGGPQQETQYF. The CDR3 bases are TGTGCCAGCAGCCCGGGGACGGGAGGGCCCCAGCAAGAGACCCAGTACTTC.

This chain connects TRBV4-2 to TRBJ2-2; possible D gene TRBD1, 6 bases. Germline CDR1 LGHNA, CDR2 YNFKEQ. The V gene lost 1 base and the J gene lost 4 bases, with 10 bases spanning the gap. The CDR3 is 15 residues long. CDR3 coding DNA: TGTGCCAGCAGCCAAGCGACCAGGGGCACCGGGGAGCTGTTTTTT. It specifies CASSQATRGTGELFF.

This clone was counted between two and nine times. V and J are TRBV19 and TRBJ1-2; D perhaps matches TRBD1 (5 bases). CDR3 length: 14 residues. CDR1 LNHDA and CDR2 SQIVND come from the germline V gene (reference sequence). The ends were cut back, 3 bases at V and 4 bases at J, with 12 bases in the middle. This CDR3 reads CASSIGRASYGYTF. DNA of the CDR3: TGTGCCAGTAGTATCGGCAGGGCCTCCTATGGCTACACCTTC.

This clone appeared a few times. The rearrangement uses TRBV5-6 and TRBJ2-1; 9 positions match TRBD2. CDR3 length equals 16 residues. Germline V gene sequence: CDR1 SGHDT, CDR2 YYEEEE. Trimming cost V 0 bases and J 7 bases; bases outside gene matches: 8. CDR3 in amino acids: CASSLASLAGWNEQFF. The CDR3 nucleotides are TGTGCCAGCAGCTTGGCCAGTCTAGCGGGGTGGAATGAGCAGTTCTTC.

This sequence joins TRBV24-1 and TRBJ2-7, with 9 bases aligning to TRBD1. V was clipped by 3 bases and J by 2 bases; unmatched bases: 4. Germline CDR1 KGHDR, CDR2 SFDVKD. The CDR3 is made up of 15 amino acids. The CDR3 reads CATSDVTGGTYEQYF. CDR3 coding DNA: TGTGCCACCAGTGATGTCACAGGGGGCACCTACGAGCAGTACTTC.

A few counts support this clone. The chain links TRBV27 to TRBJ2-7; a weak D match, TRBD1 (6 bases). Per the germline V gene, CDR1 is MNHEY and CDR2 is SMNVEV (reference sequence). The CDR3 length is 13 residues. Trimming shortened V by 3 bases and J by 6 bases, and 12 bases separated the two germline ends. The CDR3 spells CASSFRGSAEQYF. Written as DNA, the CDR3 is TGTGCCAGCAGTTTCAGGGGTAGCGCCGAGCAGTACTTC.

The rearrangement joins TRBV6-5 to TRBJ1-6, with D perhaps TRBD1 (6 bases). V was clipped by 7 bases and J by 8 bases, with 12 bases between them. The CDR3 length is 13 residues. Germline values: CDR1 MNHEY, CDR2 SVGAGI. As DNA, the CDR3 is TGTGCCAGCAAGGGGGGGTTTCATTCACCCCTCCACTTT. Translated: CASKGGFHSPLHF.

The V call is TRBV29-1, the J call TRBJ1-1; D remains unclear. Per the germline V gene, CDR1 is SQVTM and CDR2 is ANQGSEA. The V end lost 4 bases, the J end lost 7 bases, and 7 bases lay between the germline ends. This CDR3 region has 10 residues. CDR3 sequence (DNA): TGCAGCGTTGTCGGGTATGAAGCTTTCTTT. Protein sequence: CSVVGYEAFF.

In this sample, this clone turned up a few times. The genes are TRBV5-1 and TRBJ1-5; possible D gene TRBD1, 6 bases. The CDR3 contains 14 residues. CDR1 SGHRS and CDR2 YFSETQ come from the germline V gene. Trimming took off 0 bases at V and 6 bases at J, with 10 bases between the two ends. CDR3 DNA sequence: TGCGCCAGCAGCTTGGCGGCAGGGGCTCAGCCCCAGCATTTT. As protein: CASSLAAGAQPQHF. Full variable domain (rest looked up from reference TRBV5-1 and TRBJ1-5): KAGVTQTPRYLIKTRGQQVTLSCSPISGHRSVSWYQQTPGQGLQFLFEYFSETQRNKGNFPGRFSGRQFSNSRSEMNVSTLELGDSALYLCASSLAAGAQPQHFGDGTRLSIL.